These T cell receptor beta chains were read from a single sample in a study of a mutant IDH1 vaccine in newly diagnosed glioma. Their specific antigens are unknown. Profiled with immunoSEQ multiplex PCR; TCRdb holds only in-frame clones, not every one. This sample has 40,000 to 50,000 clones; 82% occur once, and the top ten carry roughly 20%. The sample consisted of PBMCs, taken from a glioma patient whose treatment included an IDH1 peptide vaccine. The receptors derive from a man between 18 and 29 years old with glioma. Some clones in this sample may be carry-over from other donors' samples. Each CDR3 is given with its conserved first and last residue. Fields, in order: CDR3 protein, CDR3 DNA, D gene, V gene, CDR3 length, clone size, J gene. A D gene is named only where the DNA matches it firmly. Clone sizes are given selectively: once, few, many, or a class where the clone is expanded.

CASSQASGGAGTDTQYF | TGCGCCAGCAGCCAAGCTAGCGGGGGGGCCGGCACAGATACGCAGTATTTT | TRBD2 | TRBV4-1 | 17 | - | TRBJ2-3
CASSLATGVAGELFF | TGTGCCAGCAGCCTGGCAACGGGGGTGGCCGGGGAGCTGTTTTTT | - | TRBV5-6 | 15 | - | TRBJ2-2
CASRQGARAFF | TGTGCCAGCCGGCAGGGGGCAAGAGCTTTCTTT | TRBD1 | TRBV5-4 | 11 | - | TRBJ1-1
CAISDTSTSYEQYF | TGTGCCATCAGTGATACTAGCACATCCTACGAGCAGTACTTC | - | TRBV10-3 | 14 | few | TRBJ2-7
CASSLARADTQYF | TGCGCCAGCAGCTTGGCCAGGGCAGATACGCAGTATTTT | - | TRBV5-1 | 13 | - | TRBJ2-3
CASSYSSTVRTEAFF | TGTGCCAGCAGTTACTCTTCGACAGTCCGCACTGAAGCTTTCTTT | - | TRBV6-5 | 15 | - | TRBJ1-1
CSAQGGGTEAFF | TGCAGCGCCCAGGGCGGGGGCACTGAAGCTTTCTTT | - | TRBV29-1 | 12 | few | TRBJ1-1
CAMGGRADTQYF | TGTGCCATGGGGGGACGGGCAGATACGCAGTATTTT | - | TRBV10-3 | 12 | - | TRBJ2-3
CASRSGTSGVLEQFF | TGTGCCAGCAGGTCCGGGACTAGCGGGGTTCTTGAGCAGTTCTTC | TRBD2 | TRBV6-5 | 15 | once | TRBJ2-1
CSVEELGRRISGANVLTF | TGCAGCGTTGAAGAGTTGGGACGTCGGATCTCTGGGGCCAACGTCCTGACTTTC | - | TRBV29-1 | 18 | - | TRBJ2-6
CASSRDRQYGYTF | TGCGCCAGCAGCCGCGACAGGCAGTATGGCTACACCTTC | - | TRBV4-3 | 13 | - | TRBJ1-2
CASSLSGLTEAFF | TGTGCCAGCAGCTTATCTGGGTTAACTGAAGCTTTCTTT | - | TRBV7-9 | 13 | - | TRBJ1-1
CASEGPNTGELFF | TGTGCCAGCGAGGGACCGAACACCGGGGAGCTGTTTTTT | - | TRBV27 | 13 | - | TRBJ2-2
CASSSPTSGRASEQYF | TGTGCCAGCAGTAGTCCGACTAGCGGGAGGGCAAGCGAGCAGTACTTC | TRBD2 | TRBV2 | 16 | - | TRBJ2-7
CASTIQGRDEKLFF | TGTGCCAGCACTATTCAGGGGCGTGACGAAAAACTGTTTTTT | - | TRBV5-4 | 14 | once | TRBJ1-4
CASSVMADANTEAFF | TGTGCCAGCAGTGTTATGGCTGATGCGAACACTGAAGCTTTCTTT | - | TRBV6-1 | 15 | few | TRBJ1-1
CASSQVADMNTEAFF | TGCGCCAGCAGCCAAGTGGCAGATATGAACACTGAAGCTTTCTTT | - | TRBV4-3 | 15 | - | TRBJ1-1
CASSSTTGGVEAFF | TGTGCCAGCAGTTCTACCACAGGGGGCGTAGAAGCTTTCTTT | TRBD1 | TRBV27 | 14 | - | TRBJ1-1
CAWSVGQGRNTEAFF | TGTGCCTGGAGTGTCGGACAGGGGCGCAACACTGAAGCTTTCTTT | TRBD1 | TRBV30 | 15 | few | TRBJ1-1
CASSFGTTEAFF | TGTGCCAGCAGTTTTGGTACCACTGAAGCTTTCTTT | - | TRBV25-1 | 12 | few | TRBJ1-1
CASSPRDRGLRYEQYF | TGTGCCAGCAGCCCCCGGGACAGGGGACTACGTTACGAGCAGTACTTC | TRBD1 | TRBV5-6 | 16 | - | TRBJ2-7
CASSQEQGRDSYNEQFF | TGCGCCAGCAGCCAAGAACAGGGGCGGGACTCCTACAATGAGCAGTTCTTC | - | TRBV4-1 | 17 | - | TRBJ2-1
CASSLTPYNEQFF | TGTGCCAGTAGTCTTACCCCCTACAATGAGCAGTTCTTC | - | TRBV19 | 13 | - | TRBJ2-1
CASSLDGNTEAFF | TGTGCCAGTAGTCTTGACGGCAACACTGAAGCTTTCTTT | - | TRBV19 | 13 | - | TRBJ1-1
CASSQDKRWYEQYF | TGTGCCAGCTCACAAGACAAGCGGTGGTACGAGCAGTACTTC | - | TRBV18 | 14 | - | TRBJ2-7
CASSPPHQPQHF | TGTGCCAGTAGTCCTCCCCACCAGCCCCAGCATTTT | - | TRBV19 | 12 | - | TRBJ1-5
CASSYSGTGKTYEQYF | TGTGCCAGCAGTTACTCTGGGACAGGGAAGACCTACGAGCAGTACTTC | TRBD1 | TRBV6-5 | 16 | - | TRBJ2-7
CASSWGQGTNEKLFF | TGTGCCAGCAGCTGGGGACAGGGGACTAATGAAAAACTGTTTTTT | TRBD1 | TRBV5-6 | 15 | - | TRBJ1-4
CASSPWTGGGTGELFF | TGTGCCAGCAGTCCCTGGACAGGGGGCGGCACCGGGGAGCTGTTTTTT | TRBD1 | TRBV27 | 16 | - | TRBJ2-2
CASSRGQGPLEQYF | TGTGCCAGCAGCCGGGGACAGGGGCCCTTGGAGCAGTACTTC | TRBD1 | TRBV5-4 | 14 | - | TRBJ2-7
CASSYRGPYEQYF | TGTGCCAGCAGCTATCGGGGACCCTACGAGCAGTACTTC | - | TRBV5-8 | 13 | - | TRBJ2-7
CASITPPGTEAFF | TGTGCCAGCATCACCCCCCCGGGGACTGAAGCTTTCTTT | - | TRBV28 | 13 | - | TRBJ1-1
CASRAGGSGYTF | TGTGCCAGCAGGGCAGGGGGCTCTGGCTACACCTTC | TRBD1 | TRBV19 | 12 | - | TRBJ1-2
CASSHGKSGLPEQYF | TGCGCCAGCAGCCACGGCAAATCGGGGCTCCCCGAGCAGTACTTC | - | TRBV5-1 | 15 | - | TRBJ2-7
CASSGGGDRGRETQYF | TGCGCCAGCAGTGGAGGGGGAGACAGGGGGAGGGAGACCCAGTACTTC | TRBD1 | TRBV10-1 | 16 | - | TRBJ2-5
CATSKQRVSNQPQHF | TGTGCCACCAGCAAACAGCGAGTTAGCAATCAGCCCCAGCATTTT | - | TRBV15 | 15 | - | TRBJ1-5
CASSAGPQGEGYTF | TGTGCCAGCTCAGCGGGACCGCAAGGCGAAGGCTACACCTTC | - | TRBV18 | 14 | - | TRBJ1-2
CASSVTSEKNYEQYF | TGTGCCAGCAGCGTGACTAGCGAGAAAAACTACGAGCAGTACTTC | TRBD2 | TRBV9 | 15 | - | TRBJ2-7
CASSLTGTGVAEAFF | TGCGCCAGCAGCTTGACCGGGACAGGGGTGGCTGAAGCTTTCTTT | TRBD1 | TRBV5-1 | 15 | - | TRBJ1-1
CASSPPSGDSRSGNTIYF | TGCGCCAGCAGCCCTCCATCAGGGGATTCCCGCTCTGGAAACACCATATATTTT | - | TRBV5-1 | 18 | - | TRBJ1-3
CASSAGQSLRGSNYGYTF | TGTGCCAGCAGTGCAGGACAGAGCCTTAGGGGTTCTAACTATGGCTACACCTTC | - | TRBV9 | 18 | - | TRBJ1-2
CASSSGTGDEKLFF | TGTGCCAGCAGCTCCGGGACAGGGGATGAAAAACTGTTTTTT | TRBD1 | TRBV7-9 | 14 | - | TRBJ1-4
CASGLAGLGWGSNYGYTF | TGTGCCAGCGGACTAGCGGGATTGGGGTGGGGGAGTAACTATGGCTACACCTTC | - | TRBV5-6 | 18 | once | TRBJ1-2
CASSIVGGRDGALGEQYF | TGTGCCAGTAGTATAGTTGGGGGCCGGGACGGAGCCCTGGGGGAGCAGTACTTC | - | TRBV19 | 18 | - | TRBJ2-7
CASSLFSHEQYF | TGTGCCAGCAGCTTATTCTCCCACGAGCAGTACTTC | - | TRBV11-1 | 12 | - | TRBJ2-7
CASSETNTGELFF | TGTGCCAGCAGTGAAACGAACACCGGGGAGCTGTTTTTT | - | TRBV6-4 | 13 | - | TRBJ2-2
CAIRGDGTEAFF | TGTGCCATCAGGGGAGACGGCACTGAAGCTTTCTTT | - | TRBV10-3 | 12 | - | TRBJ1-1
CASTPSGFSKNIQYF | TGTGCCAGTACTCCTTCCGGGTTTTCCAAAAACATTCAGTACTTC | - | TRBV19 | 15 | - | TRBJ2-4
CASSLGGGHRNEKLFF | TGCGCCAGCAGCTTAGGGGGCGGACATAGGAATGAAAAACTGTTTTTT | TRBD1 | TRBV5-1 | 16 | - | TRBJ1-4
CASSLTYRETRSYEQYF | TGCGCCAGCAGCCTTACCTACAGGGAGACTCGCTCCTACGAGCAGTACTTC | - | TRBV5-1 | 17 | - | TRBJ2-7
CASSLEGSLFSGANVLTF | TGCGCCAGCAGCTTGGAGGGCAGCCTCTTCTCTGGGGCCAACGTCCTGACTTTC | - | TRBV5-1 | 18 | - | TRBJ2-6
CASMYRAGGYTF | TGTGCCAGCATGTACAGGGCTGGGGGCTACACCTTC | - | TRBV6-1 | 12 | - | TRBJ1-2